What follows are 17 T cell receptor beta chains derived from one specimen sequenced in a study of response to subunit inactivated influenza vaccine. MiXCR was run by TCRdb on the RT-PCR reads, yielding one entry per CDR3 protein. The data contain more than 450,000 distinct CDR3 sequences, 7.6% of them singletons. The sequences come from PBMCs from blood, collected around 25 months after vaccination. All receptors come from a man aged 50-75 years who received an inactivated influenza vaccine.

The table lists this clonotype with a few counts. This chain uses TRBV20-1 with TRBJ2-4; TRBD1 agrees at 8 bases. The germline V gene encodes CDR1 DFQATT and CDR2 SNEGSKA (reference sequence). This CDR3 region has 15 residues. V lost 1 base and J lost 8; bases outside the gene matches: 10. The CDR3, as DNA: TGCAGTGCTAGAGGCCCAGGGGGCGCAGGAGACATTCAGTACTTC. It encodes CSARGPGGAGDIQYF.

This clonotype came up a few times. The CDR3 here is CASSWAGTSGRGDTQYF. Here the CDR3 DNA reads TGTGCCAGCAGCTGGGCCGGGACTAGCGGGAGAGGGGATACGCAGTATTTT. The chain combines TRBV7-2 with TRBJ2-3, with 14 positions matching TRBD2. Losses at the gene ends were 4 bases for V and 6 bases for J; bases not matched to a gene: 9. The CDR3 is 17 residues long. From germline, CDR1 is SGHTA and CDR2 FQGNSA. Drawing the rest from reference TRBV7-2 and TRBJ2-3, the complete variable domain is GAGVSQSPSNKVTEKGKDVELRCDPISGHTALYWYRQSLGQGLEFLIYFQGNSAPDKSGLPSDRFSAERTGGSVSTLTIQRTQQEDSAVYLCASSWAGTSGRGDTQYFGPGTRLTVL.

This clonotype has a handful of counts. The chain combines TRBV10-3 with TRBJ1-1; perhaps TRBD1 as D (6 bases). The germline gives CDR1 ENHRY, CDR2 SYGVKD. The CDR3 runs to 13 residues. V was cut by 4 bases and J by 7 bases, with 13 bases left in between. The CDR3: CAISVGGLGEAFF. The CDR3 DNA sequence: TGTGCCATCAGTGTTGGGGGGCTAGGTGAAGCTTTCTTT.

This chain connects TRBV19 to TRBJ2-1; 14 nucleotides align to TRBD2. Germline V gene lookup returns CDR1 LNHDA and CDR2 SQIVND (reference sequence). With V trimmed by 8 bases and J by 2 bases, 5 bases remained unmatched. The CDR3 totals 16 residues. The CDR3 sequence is CASYGLAGGPYNEQFF. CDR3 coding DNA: TGTGCCAGTTACGGACTAGCGGGAGGCCCCTACAATGAGCAGTTCTTC.

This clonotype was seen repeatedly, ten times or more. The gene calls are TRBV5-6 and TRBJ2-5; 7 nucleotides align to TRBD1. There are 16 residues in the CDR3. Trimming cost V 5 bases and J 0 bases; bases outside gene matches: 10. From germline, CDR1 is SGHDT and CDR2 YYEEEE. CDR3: CASRKGQAKYQETQYF. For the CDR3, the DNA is TGTGCCAGCAGAAAAGGACAGGCGAAGTACCAAGAGACCCAGTACTTC.

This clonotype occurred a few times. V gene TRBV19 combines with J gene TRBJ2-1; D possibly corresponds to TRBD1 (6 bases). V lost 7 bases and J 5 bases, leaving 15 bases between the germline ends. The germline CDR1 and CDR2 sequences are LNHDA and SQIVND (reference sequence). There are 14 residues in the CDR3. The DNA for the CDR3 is TGTGCCAGTACCCCGGACAGACTAAACAATGAGCAGTTCTTC. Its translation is CASTPDRLNNEQFF.

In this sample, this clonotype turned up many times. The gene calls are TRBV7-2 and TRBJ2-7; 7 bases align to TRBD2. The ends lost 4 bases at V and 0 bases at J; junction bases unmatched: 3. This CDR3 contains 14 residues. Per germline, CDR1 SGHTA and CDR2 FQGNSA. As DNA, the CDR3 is TGTGCCAGCAGCTCCCGGACTAGCTCCTACGAGCAGTACTTC. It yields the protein CASSSRTSSYEQYF.

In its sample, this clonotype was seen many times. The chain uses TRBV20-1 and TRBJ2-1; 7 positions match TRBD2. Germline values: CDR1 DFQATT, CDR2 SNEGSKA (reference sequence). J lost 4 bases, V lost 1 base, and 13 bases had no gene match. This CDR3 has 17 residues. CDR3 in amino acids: CSARGRLASGRYNEQFF. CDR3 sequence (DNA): TGCAGTGCTAGAGGCCGACTAGCTTCTGGGAGGTACAATGAGCAGTTCTTC.

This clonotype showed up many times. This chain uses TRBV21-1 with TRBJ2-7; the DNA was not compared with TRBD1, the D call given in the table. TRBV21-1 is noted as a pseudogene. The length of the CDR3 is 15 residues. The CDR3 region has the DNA TGTGCCAGCAGCACGACCCGGGACCGACTGCTCGAGCAGTACTTC. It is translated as CASSTTRDRLLEQYF.

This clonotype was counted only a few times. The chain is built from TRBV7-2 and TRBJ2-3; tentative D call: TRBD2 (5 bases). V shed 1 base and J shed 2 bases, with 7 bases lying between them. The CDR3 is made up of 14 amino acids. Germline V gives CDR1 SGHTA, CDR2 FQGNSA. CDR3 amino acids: CASSLVDYTDTQYF. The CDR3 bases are TGTGCCAGCAGCTTAGTCGACTACACAGATACGCAGTATTTT.

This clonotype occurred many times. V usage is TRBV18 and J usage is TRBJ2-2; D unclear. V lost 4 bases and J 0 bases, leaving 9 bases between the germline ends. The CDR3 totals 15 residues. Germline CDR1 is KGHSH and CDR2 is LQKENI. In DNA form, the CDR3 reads TGTGCCAGCTCACTAAGACAAACGAACACCGGGGAGCTGTTTTTT. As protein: CASSLRQTNTGELFF.

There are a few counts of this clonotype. CDR3 amino acids: CASSFIAGGETQYF. The CDR3 bases are TGTGCCAGCAGTTTTATAGCGGGAGGAGAGACCCAGTACTTC. This rearrangement joins TRBV28 to TRBJ2-5, with 10 bases that match TRBD2. Germline CDR1 reads MDHEN; CDR2 reads SYDVKM. The CDR3 sequence is 14 residues long. Trimming at V came to 3 bases and at J to 4 bases, leaving 2 bases not matched to a gene.

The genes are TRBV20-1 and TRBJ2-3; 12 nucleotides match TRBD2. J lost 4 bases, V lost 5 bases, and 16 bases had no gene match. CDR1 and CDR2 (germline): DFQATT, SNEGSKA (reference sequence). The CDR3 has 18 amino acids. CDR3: CSAVPSGGVKSRPDTQYF. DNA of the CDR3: TGCAGTGCTGTGCCTAGCGGGGGGGTAAAATCCCGACCAGATACGCAGTATTTT.

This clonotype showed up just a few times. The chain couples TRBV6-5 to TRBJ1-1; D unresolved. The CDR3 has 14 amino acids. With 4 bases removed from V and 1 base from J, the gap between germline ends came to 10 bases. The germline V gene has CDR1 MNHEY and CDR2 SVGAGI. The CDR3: CASSSIDGNTEAFF. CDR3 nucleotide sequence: TGTGCCAGCAGTTCCATCGACGGGAACACTGAAGCTTTCTTT.

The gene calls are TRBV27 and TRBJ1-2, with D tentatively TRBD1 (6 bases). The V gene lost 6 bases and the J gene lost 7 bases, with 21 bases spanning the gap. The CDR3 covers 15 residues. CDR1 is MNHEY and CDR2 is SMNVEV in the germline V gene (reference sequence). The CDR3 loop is CASRATGGPIGGYTF. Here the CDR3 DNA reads TGTGCCAGCAGAGCGACCGGGGGGCCTATAGGTGGCTACACCTTC.

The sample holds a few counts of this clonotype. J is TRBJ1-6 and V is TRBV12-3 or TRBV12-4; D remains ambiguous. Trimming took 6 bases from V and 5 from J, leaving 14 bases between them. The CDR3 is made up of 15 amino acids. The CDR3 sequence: CASSLSQRNNSPLHF. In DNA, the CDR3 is TGTGCCAGCAGCCTGTCCCAGAGGAATAATTCACCCCTCCACTTT.

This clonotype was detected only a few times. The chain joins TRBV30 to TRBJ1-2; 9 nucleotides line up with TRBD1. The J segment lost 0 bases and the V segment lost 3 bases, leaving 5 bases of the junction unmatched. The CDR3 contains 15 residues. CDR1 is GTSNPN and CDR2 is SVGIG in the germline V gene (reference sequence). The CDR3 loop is CAWSRDRATNYGYTF. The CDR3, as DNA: TGTGCCTGGAGCCGGGACAGGGCCACTAACTATGGCTACACCTTC. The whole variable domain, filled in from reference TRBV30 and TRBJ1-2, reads SQTIHQWPATLVQPVGSPLSLECTVEGTSNPNLYWYRQAAGRGLQLLFYSVGIGQISSEVPQNLSASRPQDRQFILSSKKLLLSDSGFYLCAWSRDRATNYGYTFGSGTRLTVV.